The 10 T cell receptor beta chains below come from one sample, sequenced in a study of cytomegalovirus exposure and HLA in healthy donors. Primers for the PCR totalled 60 Vbeta and 13 Jbeta. Profiled with immunoSEQ multiplex PCR; TCRdb holds only in-frame clones, not every one. In the table there are around 110,000 clones, roughly three quarters of which are singletons. The sample taken for sequencing was PBMCs. All receptors derive from a woman aged 18-29 years in good health and CMV-seronegative.

This clone was seen a handful of times. The junction departs from germline at one end; a sequencing error may be responsible. The chain combines TRBV7-7 with TRBJ2-7; D is ambiguous. Per germline, CDR1 SSHAT and CDR2 FNYEAQ (reference sequence). This CDR3 has 14 amino acids. The CDR3 DNA reads TGTGCTAGCAGCTTAAATGAGGCGACCTACGAGCAGTACTTC. It translates to CASSLNEATYEQYF.

This clone was seen once. The rearrangement joins TRBV7-9 to TRBJ2-5; D may be TRBD2 (7 bases). CDR1 is SEHNR, CDR2 FQNEAQ, per germline (reference sequence). The CDR3 totals 15 residues. Deletions cut 0 bases from V and 5 bases from J, with 13 bases between. CDR3 coding DNA: TGTGCCAGCAGCTTAGCCGCGGGGGCGGGGGAGACCCAGTACTTC. Residues: CASSLAAGAGETQYF.

The rearrangement links TRBV11-2 to TRBJ2-1; the D is unclear. CDR1 is SGHAT and CDR2 is FQNNGV in the germline V gene. The CDR3 has 12 amino acids. The V end was cut by 5 bases, the J end by 6 bases, with 8 bases between. CDR3 loop: CASSPVRNEQFF. The CDR3 DNA reads as TGTGCCAGCAGCCCAGTTCGCAATGAGCAGTTCTTC.

This chain joins TRBV19 and TRBJ1-1; D gene ambiguous. V lost 6 bases and J lost 4, with 12 bases in between. This CDR3 has 13 residues. Germline CDR1 LNHDA, CDR2 SQIVND (reference sequence). Written as DNA, the CDR3 is TGTGCCAGTAGCCATTCATCGAGCACTGAAGCTTTCTTT. Translated, it gives CASSHSSSTEAFF. Full variable domain (missing parts from reference TRBV19 and TRBJ1-1): DGGITQSPKYLFRKEGQNVTLSCEQNLNHDAMYWYRQDPGQGLRLIYYSQIVNDFQKGDIAEGYSVSREKKESFPLTVTSAQKNPTAFYLCASSHSSSTEAFFGQGTRLTVV.

This chain joins TRBV5-1 and TRBJ1-2; 7 bases are a match to TRBD1. The CDR3 is 15 amino acids. Germline V lookup: CDR1 SGHRS, CDR2 YFSETQ. V was pared by 3 bases and J by 6 bases, with 11 bases of the junction left unmatched. The CDR3 reads CASSSGDYRGDGYTF. The CDR3 DNA follows: TGCGCCAGCAGCTCGGGCGACTACAGGGGAGATGGCTACACCTTC. Combining the CDR3 with reference TRBV5-1 and TRBJ1-2 gives the whole variable domain KAGVTQTPRYLIKTRGQQVTLSCSPISGHRSVSWYQQTPGQGLQFLFEYFSETQRNKGNFPGRFSGRQFSNSRSEMNVSTLELGDSALYLCASSSGDYRGDGYTFGSGTRLTVV.

The gene calls are TRBV7-8 and TRBJ2-7; tentatively, D is TRBD1 (6 bases). V lost 4 bases and J lost 2, with 12 bases in between. This CDR3 has 14 amino acids. Germline V lookup: CDR1 SGHVS, CDR2 FQNEAQ. The CDR3 sequence is CASSYGQSTYEQYF. The CDR3 DNA reads as TGTGCCAGCAGCTACGGACAGTCCACCTACGAGCAGTACTTC. Full variable domain (rest looked up from reference TRBV7-8 and TRBJ2-7): GAGVSQSPRYKVAKRGQDVALRCDPISGHVSLFWYQQALGQGPEFLTYFQNEAQLDKSGLPSDRFFAERPEGSVSTLKIQRTQQEDSAVYLCASSYGQSTYEQYFGPGTRLTVT.

The chain couples TRBV5-1 to TRBJ2-7; 7 nucleotides align to TRBD1. The V and J ends lost 5 bases and 1 base, in that order; junction bases with no gene match: 6. The CDR3 contains 14 residues. From germline, CDR1 is SGHRS and CDR2 YFSETQ. CDR3 region: CASRLLTGSYEQYF. CDR3 sequence (DNA): TGCGCCAGCAGGTTACTGACAGGGTCCTACGAGCAGTACTTC.

This chain joins TRBV27 and TRBJ1-4, with D perhaps TRBD1 (6 bases). With 10 bases removed from V and 7 bases from J, the gap between germline ends came to 16 bases. The CDR3 is 13 amino acids. Per germline, CDR1 MNHEY and CDR2 SMNVEV (reference sequence). CDR3 nucleotides: TGTGCCACCCGACGGGACACGAGTGAAAAACTGTTTTTT. Protein: CATRRDTSEKLFF. Based on the CDR3 plus reference TRBV27 and TRBJ1-4, the full variable domain is EAQVTQNPRYLITVTGKKLTVTCSQNMNHEYMSWYRQDPGLGLRQIYYSMNVEVTDKGDVPEGYKVSRKEKRNFPLILESPSPNQTSLYFCATRRDTSEKLFFGSGTQLSVL.

This sequence joins TRBV18 and TRBJ2-7; TRBD1 aligns across 9 bases. The CDR3 is made up of 14 amino acids. V dropped 6 bases and J dropped 6; count of bases not matched to a gene: 9. Germline values: CDR1 KGHSH, CDR2 LQKENI. As DNA, the CDR3 is TGTGCCAGCTCTACCCCTGGGACAGGGAGCGAGCAGTACTTC. Translating gives CASSTPGTGSEQYF.

This chain's CDR3 is CSVPTAGVKNYGYTF. The CDR3 DNA reads as TGCAGCGTTCCGACCGCCGGGGTTAAGAACTATGGCTACACCTTC. V is TRBV29-1 and J is TRBJ1-2; D not resolved. The CDR3 extends over 15 amino acids. Germline assignment: CDR1 SQVTM and CDR2 ANQGSEA. Trimming took off 5 bases at V and 2 bases at J, with 18 bases between the two ends.